The clone carrying this TCR beta chain has at least ten counts. The PBMCs had their origin in around 10 ml of fresh peripheral blood. The source of the sample is a study of T cells in Graves' hyperthyroidism and ophthalmopathy. CDR3 length: 15 amino acids. Trimming cost V 7 bases and J 9 bases, with 19 bases left between them. Germline lookup yields CDR1 SEHNR and CDR2 FQNEAQ (reference sequence). Template material for amplifying TCR beta CDR3 regions consisted of RNA transcripts. During a first-round RT-PCR of the TCR CDR3, the HTBI primer set was used. TCRdb re-called the multiplex PCR reads with MiXCR, one entry per CDR3 protein. The table shows hundreds of thousands of distinct CDR3 sequences, with less than 30% occurring only once.

The chain couples TRBV7-9 to TRBJ1-6; D remains ambiguous. The receptor's source is a man aged 40-49 years with Graves' hyperthyroidism that later progressed to Graves' ophthalmopathy. Material for sequencing was blood. CDR3 region: CASTPELGASSPLHF. CDR3 DNA sequence: TGTGCCAGCACCCCGGAACTGGGCGCGAGTTCACCCCTCCACTTT.